This passage covers 20 T cell receptor beta chains from one sample sequenced in a study of T cells after yellow fever vaccination. TCRdb used MiXCR to reprocess the 5' RACE reads, holding one entry per CDR3 protein. The table shows hundreds of thousands of distinct CDR3 sequences, with around 3.9% occurring only once. The specimen was PBMCs, collected on the day of the yellow fever booster vaccination. Every receptor here comes from a man aged 18 to 29 who received the YFV17D yellow fever vaccine.

This clonotype occurred many times. The chain joins TRBV7-9 to TRBJ2-1; TRBD1 or TRBD2 may be the D gene (5 bases each). The V gene's germline CDR1 is SEHNR and CDR2 FQNEAQ (reference sequence). Trimming pared 5 bases from V and 1 base from J, leaving 15 bases between. The CDR3 extends over 16 amino acids. The CDR3 region has the DNA TGTGCCAGCAGCCCCCCCGGGACGTCTTCCTACAATGAGCAGTTCTTC. Amino acids: CASSPPGTSSYNEQFF.

The chain uses TRBV5-6 and TRBJ1-4; D uncertain. The CDR3 runs 17 residues. V shed 0 bases and J shed 3 bases, with 15 bases lying between them. CDR1 and CDR2 from the germline V gene are SGHDT and YYEEEE. The CDR3 sequence is CASSLAPRADSNEKLFF. CDR3 in DNA: TGTGCCAGCAGCTTGGCCCCGAGGGCGGATTCTAATGAAAAACTGTTTTTT.

This clonotype appeared many times. V gene TRBV7-9 combines with J gene TRBJ2-4; 9 bases map to TRBD2. Germline V lookup: CDR1 SEHNR, CDR2 FQNEAQ (reference sequence). Trimming removed 0 bases from V and 8 bases from J; junction bases left unmatched: 5. This CDR3 spans 15 amino acids. The CDR3 region has the DNA TGTGCCAGCAGCTTAGCTGGGACTAGCTGGGACATTCAGTACTTC. Protein: CASSLAGTSWDIQYF.

In its sample, this clonotype was seen a few times. V and J are TRBV5-5 and TRBJ2-7, with 8 bases matching TRBD1. The CDR3 is 14 amino acids. CDR1 is SGHKS, CDR2 YYEKEE, per germline (reference sequence). The V and J ends lost 4 bases and 6 bases, in that order; junction bases with no gene match: 9. The CDR3 loop is CASSVWTGQGEQYV. The CDR3 DNA reads as TGTGCCAGCAGCGTATGGACAGGGCAGGGCGAGCAGTACGTC.

This clonotype was seen at least ten times. This chain connects TRBV4-3 to TRBJ2-5, with 10 nucleotides matching TRBD2. J lost 1 base, V lost 1 base, and 9 bases had no gene match. Germline values: CDR1 LGHNA, CDR2 YSLEER. The CDR3 totals 18 residues. CDR3 coding DNA: TGCGCCAGCAGCCAAGGATCTCTAGCGGGGGCCCTCCAAGAGACCCAGTACTTC. Residues: CASSQGSLAGALQETQYF.

Ten or more counts support this clonotype. The chain joins TRBV6-4 to TRBJ2-1; 9 bases are shared with TRBD1. There are 13 residues in the CDR3. In germline, CDR1 is MRHNA, CDR2 SNTAGT. V shed 0 bases, J shed 9 bases, and the junction held 0 bases outside the gene matches. In DNA, the CDR3 is TGTGCCAGCAGTGACTCGGACAGGGGTGAGCAGTTCTTC. Amino acid sequence: CASSDSDRGEQFF.

This clonotype was counted at least ten times. The V and J genes are TRBV20-1 and TRBJ2-1, with unresolved D. V dropped 6 bases and J dropped 2 bases, with 11 bases sitting between them. The CDR3 length is 13 residues. In germline, CDR1 is DFQATT, CDR2 SNEGSKA (reference sequence). The CDR3 protein is CSAHGPTYNEQFF. The CDR3 nucleotides read TGCAGTGCCCACGGGCCGACCTACAATGAGCAGTTCTTC.

The DNA of the CDR3 is TGTGCCAGCAGTGGAGAAAATTCACCCCTCCACTTT. Its protein is CASSGENSPLHF. The V and J genes are TRBV6-6 and TRBJ1-6; the D is unclear. The CDR3 contains 12 residues. Germline V lookup: CDR1 MNHNY, CDR2 SVGAGI (reference sequence). V shed 5 bases and J shed 7 bases, with 6 bases lying between them.

Ten or more counts support this clonotype. The rearrangement uses TRBV21-1 and TRBJ2-7. TRBV21-1 is described as a pseudogene. The CDR3 spans 15 residues. In DNA form, the CDR3 reads TGTGCCAGCAGCAAGCGGGTAATTAGCTCCTACGAGCAGTACGTC. The encoded protein is CASSKRVISSYEQYV.

The table lists this clonotype with many counts. The chain employs TRBV19 and TRBJ1-6, with 7 bases lining up with TRBD1. Germline-derived CDR1 and CDR2 are LNHDA and SQIVND (reference sequence). The V segment lost 6 bases and the J segment 2 bases; nucleotides outside the gene matches: 4. The CDR3 is 15 amino acids. DNA of the CDR3: TGTGCCAGTAGATCGGGACAGCCCTATAATTCACCCCTCCACTTT. Residues: CASRSGQPYNSPLHF.

This clonotype was picked up many times. The rearrangement uses TRBV7-2 and TRBJ2-3; D possibly corresponds to TRBD1 (5 bases). Per germline, CDR1 SGHTA and CDR2 FQGNSA. Trimming shortened V by 1 base and J by 6 bases, and 8 bases separated the two germline ends. The CDR3 contains 13 residues. This CDR3 is CASSLGKGDTQYF. CDR3 DNA: TGTGCCAGCAGCTTAGGCAAGGGGGATACGCAGTATTTT.

This clonotype was detected many times. V and J are TRBV7-9 and TRBJ2-2; TRBD2 agrees at 7 bases. V shed 3 bases, J shed 4 bases, and the junction held 2 bases outside the gene matches. This CDR3 comprises 14 residues. Germline V gives CDR1 SEHNR, CDR2 FQNEAQ (reference sequence). CDR3 residues: CASSFSGGTGELFF. The CDR3 DNA follows: TGTGCCAGCAGCTTTTCGGGAGGCACCGGGGAGCTGTTTTTT.

For the CDR3, the DNA is TGTGCCAGCAGCTTAGAGGCTACCTGGGAGACCCAGTACTTC. This codes for CASSLEATWETQYF. This rearrangement joins TRBV7-9 to TRBJ2-5; D is ambiguous. V was trimmed by 1 base and J by 5 bases, leaving 11 bases between them. Germline CDR1 reads SEHNR; CDR2 reads FQNEAQ (reference sequence). This CDR3 has 14 amino acids.

There are many counts of this clonotype. The chain employs TRBV20-1 and TRBJ2-7, with D tentatively TRBD1 (6 bases). CDR3 length: 14 residues. CDR1 and CDR2 from the germline V gene are DFQATT and SNEGSKA (reference sequence). The ends were cut back, 3 bases at V and 2 bases at J, with 14 bases in the middle. The CDR3 loop is CSASLGADPYEQYF. The CDR3 nucleotides read TGCAGTGCTAGCTTGGGGGCAGATCCCTACGAGCAGTACTTC.

This clonotype was detected ten times or more. The chain uses TRBV7-2 and TRBJ1-5; D remains unclear. Trimming left V 5 bases short and J 7 bases short, with 15 bases between. CDR3 length: 14 residues. Germline CDR1 is SGHTA and CDR2 is FQGNSA. For the CDR3, the DNA is TGTGCCAGCAGCAAGGGAGCCGGTGGCCAGCCCCAGCATTTT. As protein: CASSKGAGGQPQHF.

This clonotype was seen ten or more times. The rearrangement links TRBV7-9 to TRBJ1-4; a weak D match, TRBD1 (6 bases). With 6 bases removed from V and 8 bases from J, the gap between germline ends came to 16 bases. Germline V gene data show CDR1 as SEHNR and CDR2 as FQNEAQ (reference sequence). CDR3 size: 14 residues. CDR3 loop: CASSHRQAGEKLFF. CDR3 sequence (DNA): TGTGCCAGCAGTCATAGACAGGCCGGGGAAAAACTGTTTTTT.

In this sample, this clonotype turned up many times. The chain recombines TRBV7-6 with TRBJ2-3; D ambiguous. The germline gives CDR1 SGHVS, CDR2 FNYEAQ. This CDR3 contains 15 residues. Trimming shortened V by 1 base and J by 2 bases, and 10 bases separated the two germline ends. CDR3 in amino acids: CASSLEGDATDTQYF. The CDR3 DNA reads as TGTGCCAGCAGCTTAGAGGGTGACGCCACAGATACGCAGTATTTT.

V gene TRBV7-7 combines with J gene TRBJ2-1; TRBD2 might be the D (6 bases). Germline V gene lookup returns CDR1 SSHAT and CDR2 FNYEAQ (reference sequence). There are 16 residues in the CDR3. V lost 0 bases, J lost 2 bases, and 11 bases lay in between. The CDR3 region has the DNA TGTGCCAGCAGCTTAGCTCTCGGGGGTGCCTACAATGAGCAGTTCTTC. Translating gives CASSLALGGAYNEQFF.

In this sample, this clonotype turned up many times. This sequence joins TRBV7-8 and TRBJ1-1; D unclear. This CDR3 is built from 13 residues. The V gene lost 5 bases and the J gene lost 4 bases, with 11 bases spanning the gap. The germline CDR1 and CDR2 sequences are SGHVS and FQNEAQ. The CDR3 protein is CASSVDLSTEAFF. The CDR3 nucleotides are TGTGCCAGCAGCGTAGACCTGAGCACTGAAGCTTTCTTT.

The chain carries TRBV4-2 and TRBJ2-3, with 14 bases matching TRBD2. V dropped 0 bases and J dropped 5; count of bases not matched to a gene: 16. This CDR3 has 21 amino acids. Germline V gene sequence: CDR1 LGHNA, CDR2 YNFKEQ. The CDR3 region has the DNA TGTGCCAGCAGCCAAGATACTGGAAATTTTTTGACTAGCGGGGGGGGAGATACGCAGTATTTT. Its translation: CASSQDTGNFLTSGGGDTQYF.